This T cell receptor (beta chain) derives from a study of read filtering for tumor transcriptome and immune sequencing. This library used roughly 370 ng RNA and molecular barcoded adaptors spanning alpha/delta and beta/gamma chains. TCRdb ran MiXCR on the reads and lists one entry per CDR3 protein. Of fewer than 90,000 distinct CDR3 sequences in the sample, over 9% were seen once. With V trimmed by 7 bases and J by 0 bases, 4 bases remained unmatched. The CDR3 length is 14 residues. The V gene's germline CDR1 is SQVTM and CDR2 ANQGSEA. This clonotype has a count of ten or more. This sequence originates from a donor aged 40 or older with multiple myeloma. This chain links TRBV29-1 with TRBJ2-2; TRBD1 matches 8 bases. The sample taken for sequencing was a population of CD138-negative cells sorted from bone marrow. The CDR3 loop reads CSAGQGPNTGELFF. The CDR3 DNA reads as TGCAGCGCAGGACAGGGACCGAACACCGGGGAGCTGTTTTTT.